This TCR beta chain derives from a study of shared clonotypes between healthy human individuals. Study-wide findings and caveats: A generally larger estimated richness was seen in naive subsets than in memory subsets. Read depth was anticipated to influence clonotype sharing among donors. The naive CD4 repertoires of several donors were compared, and around 5% of clonotypes were shared. Large depth notwithstanding, sorted-subset sequencing proved incomplete by rarefaction.

As concerns this clone: The antigen remains undetermined.

The germline gives CDR1 MDHEN, CDR2 SYDVKM. The CDR3 totals 13 residues. V was clipped by 5 bases and J by 4 bases, with 12 bases between them. Naive CD8 cells were CD45RO-negative, positively selected for CCR7, excluding terminally differentiated effector memory CD45RA+ cells. TCRdb's table, derived via immunoSEQ multiplex PCR, lists solely in-frame clones and lacks some. The sample lists around 640,000 clones; 90% to 97% were seen once. The sequence was collected from a woman in her twenties or thirties in good health. This sequence joins TRBV28 and TRBJ2-7; D possibly corresponds to TRBD2 (5 bases). The source material was naive CD8+ T cells sorted from blood. The CDR3 DNA sequence: TGTGCCAGCAGTGACGCCGCGGGTTACGAGCAGTACTTC. Protein product: CASSDAAGYEQYF.